A single sample gave rise to the 28 T cell receptor beta chains below, sequenced in a study of T cell responses to AZD1222 COVID-19 vaccine. Data came from immunoSEQ multiplex PCR; TCRdb stores just in-frame clones and leaves some out. Of some 200,000 clones in the sample, roughly 91% were seen once. The sample here was peripheral blood, taken on day 0 of AZD1222 vaccination. The receptors derive from an adult in good health.

This sequence joins TRBV28 and TRBJ1-2, with D hard to call. Trimming shortened V by 3 bases and J by 1 base, and 3 bases separated the two germline ends. This CDR3 contains 12 residues. The germline CDR1 and CDR2 sequences are MDHEN and SYDVKM. In DNA, the CDR3 is TGTGCCAGCAGTTTGGATAACTATGGCTACACCTTC. This gives the protein CASSLDNYGYTF.

V is TRBV29-1 and J is TRBJ2-7; D remains unclear. Between the trimmed V and J ends, which lost 1 base and 0 bases, there was a span of 7 bases. The CDR3 is made up of 13 amino acids. Germline lookup yields CDR1 SQVTM and CDR2 ANQGSEA. The CDR3 spells CSVEGQSSYEQYF. The CDR3 DNA follows: TGCAGCGTTGAAGGTCAGAGCTCCTACGAGCAGTACTTC.

This sequence joins TRBV18 and TRBJ2-3, with D possibly being TRBD1 or TRBD2 (5 bases each). The germline CDR1 and CDR2 sequences are KGHSH and LQKENI. The CDR3 runs to 16 residues. Trimming took 0 bases from V and 2 from J, leaving 12 bases between them. The CDR3, as DNA: TGTGCCAGCTCACCACCGGCCAGGGAGAACACAGATACGCAGTATTTT. This sequence encodes CASSPPARENTDTQYF.

The J gene is TRBJ2-7, the V gene TRBV7-9; 8 bases line up with TRBD1. This CDR3 contains 14 residues. Unmatched junction bases numbered 5, after V lost 4 bases and J lost 3 bases. Germline values: CDR1 SEHNR, CDR2 FQNEAQ (reference sequence). CDR3: CASSSRDRFYEQYF. CDR3 sequence (DNA): TGTGCCAGCAGCTCCAGGGACAGGTTCTACGAGCAGTACTTC. Supplemented by reference TRBV7-9 and TRBJ2-7, the full variable domain reads DTGVSQNPRHKITKRGQNVTFRCDPISEHNRLYWYRQTLGQGPEFLTYFQNEAQLEKSRLLSDRFSAERPKGSFSTLEIQRTEQGDSAMYLCASSSRDRFYEQYFGPGTRLTVT.

V is TRBV15 and J is TRBJ2-1; TRBD2 matches at 9 bases. Germline V gene sequence: CDR1 LNHNV, CDR2 YYDKDF (reference sequence). The junction had 14 bases not matched to a gene; V was cut back by 5 bases and J by 0 bases. This CDR3 is 19 amino acids long. The CDR3 nucleotides read TGTGCCACCAGCCCAGAGCACTATAATAGCGGGAGCTCCTACAATGAGCAGTTCTTC. Translated, it gives CATSPEHYNSGSSYNEQFF.

This chain links TRBV5-6 with TRBJ1-6; unclear D gene. The V gene lost 0 bases and the J gene lost 8 bases, with 9 bases spanning the gap. The CDR3 loop spans 14 amino acids. Looked up from germline, CDR1 is SGHDT and CDR2 is YYEEEE. Here the CDR3 reads CASSLGAGDSPLHF. CDR3 nucleotide sequence: TGTGCCAGCAGCTTGGGGGCCGGGGATTCACCCCTCCACTTT.

This chain uses TRBV21-1 with TRBJ2-3; TRBD2 is taken as the D call from the table, unchecked against the DNA. TRBV21-1 is designated a pseudogene. The CDR3 is made up of 16 amino acids. This chain's CDR3 is CASSRRLAGVLDTQYF. For the CDR3, the DNA is TGTGCCAGCAGCCGTCGGCTAGCGGGAGTGTTAGATACGCAGTATTTT.

V gene TRBV4-3 combines with J gene TRBJ1-3; D gene uncertain. Looked up from germline, CDR1 is LGHNA and CDR2 is YSLEER. V was clipped by 1 base and J by 0 bases, with 10 bases between them. The CDR3 is 16 amino acids. CDR3 residues: CASSQVSGSSGNTIYF. For the CDR3, the DNA is TGCGCCAGCAGCCAAGTATCAGGAAGCTCTGGAAACACCATATATTTT.

V is TRBV18 and J is TRBJ2-1, with D possibly TRBD2 on 5 matching bases. V shed 2 bases and J shed 8 bases, with 13 bases lying between them. Germline-derived CDR1 and CDR2 are KGHSH and LQKENI. CDR3 length equals 14 residues. The CDR3 reads CASSPTSRVDEQFF. The CDR3 nucleotides are TGTGCCAGCTCACCAACTAGTCGTGTGGATGAGCAGTTCTTC.

The chain uses TRBV7-2 and TRBJ2-1; 9 positions match TRBD2. The J segment lost 7 bases and the V segment lost 5 bases, leaving 6 bases of the junction unmatched. The germline V gene encodes CDR1 SGHTA and CDR2 FQGNSA. This CDR3 has 14 amino acids. CDR3 bases: TGTGCCAGCAGCCCGACTAGCGGCTGGAATGAGCAGTTCTTC. Protein: CASSPTSGWNEQFF.

The V gene is TRBV29-1, the J gene TRBJ2-2; D gene ambiguous. Trimming cost V 4 bases and J 6 bases, with 6 bases left between them. There are 11 residues in the CDR3. From germline, CDR1 is SQVTM and CDR2 ANQGSEA. DNA for the CDR3: TGCAGCGTTGGGAGCTCCGGGGAGCTGTTTTTT. It is translated as CSVGSSGELFF.

The chain employs TRBV6-2 or TRBV6-3 and TRBJ1-1; D gene unclear. Trimming shortened V by 5 bases and J by 1 base, and 11 bases separated the two germline ends. This CDR3 contains 14 residues. CDR1 MNHEY and CDR2 SVGEGT come from the germline V gene. The CDR3 reads CASSPDGRNTEAFF. DNA for the CDR3: TGTGCCAGCAGTCCCGACGGACGGAACACTGAAGCTTTCTTT.

The rearrangement links TRBV2 to TRBJ2-7, with 9 bases identical to TRBD2. Germline V CDR1 and CDR2: SNHLY, FYNNEI. V trimming: 3 bases; J trimming: 6 bases; junction bases outside the gene matches: 3. The CDR3 spans 13 residues. CDR3: CASSERGGAEQYF. CDR3 nucleotides: TGTGCCAGCAGTGAGCGGGGGGGCGCCGAGCAGTACTTC.

This clone was found a few times. The chain joins TRBV5-1 to TRBJ2-6; tentative D call: TRBD2 (5 bases). The CDR3 is 17 residues long. Germline V CDR1 and CDR2: SGHRS, YFSETQ. The V end was cut by 3 bases, the J end by 1 base, with 14 bases between. The CDR3 DNA is TGCGCCAGCAGCTCGGGAAGTACTGCATCTGGGGCCAACGTCCTGACTTTC. It is translated as CASSSGSTASGANVLTF. The variable domain in full, with the rest retrieved from reference TRBV5-1 and TRBJ2-6, is KAGVTQTPRYLIKTRGQQVTLSCSPISGHRSVSWYQQTPGQGLQFLFEYFSETQRNKGNFPGRFSGRQFSNSRSEMNVSTLELGDSALYLCASSSGSTASGANVLTFGAGSRLTVL.

The chain links TRBV2 to TRBJ2-2, with TRBD1 as a possible D gene (5 bases). The CDR3 runs 13 residues. Germline CDR1 reads SNHLY; CDR2 reads FYNNEI. V was pared by 11 bases and J by 6 bases, with 16 bases between. CDR3 coding DNA: TGTGCCGGGGCTAGTTCTTTCGCCGGGGAGCTGTTTTTT. It translates to CAGASSFAGELFF.

CDR3 DNA sequence: TGTGCCATCAGTGAGTCGAGGGGGCCCTACGAGCAGTACTTC. Protein: CAISESRGPYEQYF. V and J are TRBV10-3 and TRBJ2-7, with 7 bases aligning to TRBD1. In germline, CDR1 is ENHRY, CDR2 SYGVKD. The CDR3 runs to 14 residues. The trim removed 0 bases at V and 2 bases at J, leaving 1 base unmatched.

V usage is TRBV27 and J usage is TRBJ1-2, with D maybe TRBD1 (5 bases). Trimming removed 2 bases at V and 5 bases at J, with 12 bases between. The CDR3 sequence is 14 residues long. Per germline, CDR1 MNHEY and CDR2 SMNVEV (reference sequence). CDR3 in amino acids: CASSLAPRGYGYTF. The CDR3 region has the DNA TGTGCCAGCAGTTTAGCGCCAAGGGGTTATGGCTACACCTTC.

The chain combines TRBV5-1 with TRBJ1-1; D possibly corresponds to TRBD1 (5 bases). The germline gives CDR1 SGHRS, CDR2 YFSETQ. V shed 6 bases and J shed 2 bases, with 8 bases lying between them. The CDR3 contains 12 residues. The CDR3 sequence is CASKQGNTEAFF. The CDR3 DNA sequence: TGCGCCAGCAAGCAGGGAAACACTGAAGCTTTCTTT.

This sequence joins TRBV24-1 and TRBJ2-1; TRBD1 matches 8 bases. The V gene end was trimmed by 3 bases and the J gene end by 3 bases; junction bases not matched to a gene: 12. The CDR3 contains 18 residues. Germline V gives CDR1 KGHDR, CDR2 SFDVKD. The CDR3 here is CATSDPSPGTGGYNEQFF. DNA of the CDR3: TGTGCCACCAGTGATCCATCCCCAGGAACAGGGGGCTACAATGAGCAGTTCTTC.

Here the CDR3 DNA reads TGTGCCAGCAGTGAACAGACAACGAAAAGCAATGAGCAGTTCTTC. This gives the protein CASSEQTTKSNEQFF. The J gene is TRBJ2-1, the V gene TRBV2, with D unresolved. V was trimmed by 2 bases and J by 6 bases, leaving 14 bases between them. The CDR3 consists of 15 residues. Germline V gene data show CDR1 as SNHLY and CDR2 as FYNNEI. The full variable domain, rest sourced from reference TRBV2 and TRBJ2-1, is EPEVTQTPSHQVTQMGQEVILRCVPISNHLYFYWYRQILGQKVEFLVSFYNNEISEKSEIFDDQFSVERPDGSNFTLKIRSTKLEDSAMYFCASSEQTTKSNEQFFGPGTRLTVL.

This clone was observed once. The rearrangement joins TRBV2 to TRBJ1-1; D gene ambiguous. Germline-derived CDR1 and CDR2 are SNHLY and FYNNEI. This CDR3 has 14 amino acids. V was pared by 3 bases and J by 2 bases, with 10 bases between. The CDR3 loop is CASSEVGYNTEAFF. The DNA for the CDR3 is TGTGCCAGCAGTGAGGTAGGGTACAACACTGAAGCTTTCTTT.

For this clone: Other DNA sequences of this sample code for an identical CDR3. The CDR3 spells CASSEGSRYGYTF. The CDR3 DNA follows: TGTGCCAGCAGTGAAGGTAGCAGGTATGGCTACACCTTC. The chain carries TRBV6-1 and TRBJ1-2; no reliable D call. The CDR3 totals 13 residues. Trimming took 1 base from V and 5 from J, leaving 8 bases between them. Germline values: CDR1 MNHNS, CDR2 SASEGT.

This rearrangement joins TRBV6-4 to TRBJ1-1; D is uncertain. The CDR3 runs 16 residues. Germline CDR1 is MRHNA and CDR2 is SNTAGT. Trimming shortened V by 0 bases and J by 1 base, and 12 bases separated the two germline ends. The DNA for the CDR3 is TGTGCCAGCAGTGACTCCGGGTTTTACCGGAACACTGAAGCTTTCTTT. Translation gives CASSDSGFYRNTEAFF.

V is TRBV28 and J is TRBJ2-7, with D possibly matching TRBD2 (5 bases). The germline V gene encodes CDR1 MDHEN and CDR2 SYDVKM. Trimming pared 6 bases from V and 1 base from J, leaving 13 bases between. There are 14 residues in the CDR3. DNA for the CDR3: TGTGCCAGCAGCGGGATAGGACGGTCCTACGAGCAGTACTTC. Encoded protein: CASSGIGRSYEQYF.

This chain joins TRBV19 and TRBJ2-1; 8 positions agree with TRBD1. The ends lost 6 bases at V and 0 bases at J; junction bases unmatched: 16. The CDR3 extends over 19 amino acids. The V gene's germline CDR1 is LNHDA and CDR2 SQIVND (reference sequence). CDR3 in amino acids: CASSSGPVRTGFSYNEQFF. For the CDR3, the DNA is TGTGCCAGTAGCAGTGGCCCGGTCCGGACAGGGTTCTCCTACAATGAGCAGTTCTTC.

The chain couples TRBV3-1 (or the pseudogene TRBV3-2) to TRBJ2-2, with 7 bases that match TRBD1. The CDR3 sequence is 15 residues long. V shed 4 bases and J 1 base; nucleotides not matched to a gene: 3. CDR1 is LGHDT, CDR2 YNNKEL, per germline (reference sequence). The CDR3 loop reads CASSRRQGNTGELFF. CDR3 DNA: TGTGCCAGCAGCCGTCGACAGGGGAACACCGGGGAGCTGTTTTTT.

J is TRBJ2-2 and V is TRBV5-5, with 11 bases identical to TRBD2. CDR3 length: 18 residues. Germline assignment: CDR1 SGHKS and CDR2 YYEKEE (reference sequence). The V segment lost 1 base and the J segment 1 base; nucleotides outside the gene matches: 6. CDR3 coding DNA: TGTGCCAGCAGCTTGACCACTAGCGGGAGAGTGAACACCGGGGAGCTGTTTTTT. Protein: CASSLTTSGRVNTGELFF.

The chain couples TRBV5-1 to TRBJ2-1, with 10 nucleotides matching TRBD2. Germline CDR1 SGHRS, CDR2 YFSETQ. This CDR3 is built from 15 residues. V was pared by 2 bases and J by 5 bases, with 4 bases of the junction left unmatched. Here the CDR3 reads CASSFGLADDNEQFF. The CDR3 DNA reads TGCGCCAGCAGCTTTGGACTAGCGGACGACAATGAGCAGTTCTTC.